The next 19 T cell receptor beta chains were all read from a single sample in a study of T-cell reconstitution after alpha-beta-depleted transplantation in children listed by TCRdb under 2016. The time point tag for this specimen amounts to: day 60 (about 2 months) after transplantation. The treatment or condition label, as the study defines it: allogeneic hematopoietic cell transplantation with graft depleted of TCRalphabeta T cells and CD19 B cells. The library was generated by PCR. For sequencing, an Illumina HiSeq 2500 was employed. TCR library preparation used molecular barcoding, with unique molecular identifiers applied to normalize quantification of the TCRbeta repertoire. TCRdb reprocessed the public reads (quality trimming at Q25 with fastp, clone calling with MiXCR) and kept in-frame beta chains. Rows matching on CDR3 protein sequence are summarized as one entry with the most common DNA and genes. The sample includes under 20,000 distinct CDR3 sequences, with 10% to 15% observed a single time. 35% to 45% of the sample is in the top ten clones.

This material consisted of PBMCs, mostly from graft donor cells, taken 60 days after TCRalphabeta/CD19-depleted stem cell transplant. The receptors originated from a female patient aged 2-10 years who had a stem cell transplant for congenital amegakaryocytic thrombocytopenia, so the T cells may come from the graft donor.

This clonotype came up many times. The rearrangement uses TRBV6-5 and TRBJ1-1; 7 bases align to TRBD1. CDR1 is MNHEY and CDR2 is SVGAGI in the germline V gene. The CDR3 consists of 16 residues. J was trimmed by 2 bases and V by 0 bases; bases with no gene match: 6. The CDR3 DNA reads as TGTGCCAGCAGTTACTCCTGGAGGGGGCGAAACACTGAAGCTTTCTTT. It encodes CASSYSWRGRNTEAFF.

This clonotype was detected many times. The V and J genes are TRBV12-3 or TRBV12-4 and TRBJ1-2; D uncertain. The length of the CDR3 is 13 residues. V shed 1 base and J shed 5 bases, with 8 bases lying between them. The CDR3 sequence is CASSLGPDYGYTF. The DNA for the CDR3 is TGTGCCAGCAGTTTAGGGCCAGATTATGGCTACACCTTC.

This clonotype was detected ten times or more. The chain employs TRBV20-1 and TRBJ2-2; possible D gene TRBD2, 6 bases. This CDR3 region has 15 residues. Germline assignment: CDR1 DFQATT and CDR2 SNEGSKA (reference sequence). V shed 3 bases and J shed 6 bases, with 17 bases lying between them. The CDR3 DNA reads TGCAGTGCTAGGTCGGTGGCGGGATCGGCCGGGGAGCTGTTTTTT. Its translation is CSARSVAGSAGELFF.

This clonotype was detected ten times or more. The gene calls are TRBV21-1 and TRBJ2-7. TRBV21-1 is annotated as a pseudogene. The length of the CDR3 is 9 residues. CDR3 in DNA: TGTGCCAGCGTGCGCGAGCAGTACTTC. Encoded protein: CASVREQYF.

The chain combines TRBV3-1 with TRBJ1-3; D gene uncertain. Germline lookup yields CDR1 LGHDT and CDR2 YNNKEL (reference sequence). The V end was cut by 3 bases, the J end by 4 bases, with 7 bases between. This CDR3 is 13 amino acids long. Here the CDR3 reads CASSHLGGNTIYF. CDR3 sequence (DNA): TGTGCCAGCAGCCACCTGGGAGGAAACACCATATATTTT.

This clonotype was detected many times. The rearrangement uses TRBV11-3 and TRBJ2-7, with TRBD1 as a possible D gene (6 bases). V lost 3 bases, J lost 6 bases, and 12 bases lay in between. Germline CDR1 and CDR2: SGHNT and YENEEA. This CDR3 has 13 amino acids. In DNA, the CDR3 is TGTGCCAGCAGCTTTGGCAGGGGAAGCGAGCAGTACTTC. Amino acids: CASSFGRGSEQYF.

This clonotype was counted at least ten times. J is TRBJ1-5 and V is TRBV7-2; unclear D gene. V lost 4 bases and J lost 7, with 8 bases in between. In germline, CDR1 is SGHTA, CDR2 FQGNSA. The CDR3 consists of 12 residues. CDR3 loop: CASSSLRQPQHF. The CDR3 nucleotides read TGTGCCAGCAGCTCTCTCCGGCAGCCCCAGCATTTT.

This clonotype was detected many times. The chain recombines TRBV7-6 with TRBJ1-4; unclear D gene. The germline V gene has CDR1 SGHVS and CDR2 FNYEAQ. This CDR3 is built from 13 residues. V was cut by 0 bases and J by 8 bases, with 7 bases left in between. The CDR3 loop reads CASSLAQGEKLFF. The CDR3 bases are TGTGCCAGCAGCTTAGCGCAAGGGGAAAAACTGTTTTTT.

This clonotype was counted ten times or more. The J gene is TRBJ1-3, the V gene TRBV5-1; D not certain. The V end lost 0 bases, the J end lost 0 bases, and 10 bases lay between the germline ends. CDR1 and CDR2 from the germline V gene are SGHRS and YFSETQ. CDR3 length: 16 residues. The CDR3 here is CASSLVYGYSGNTIYF. CDR3 DNA: TGCGCCAGCAGCTTGGTCTACGGATACTCTGGAAACACCATATATTTT.

The sample holds many counts of this clonotype. The J gene is TRBJ2-6, the V gene TRBV29-1; D possibly uses TRBD1 or TRBD2 (8 bases each). CDR1 is SQVTM and CDR2 is ANQGSEA in the germline V gene. This CDR3 comprises 18 residues. Trimming took off 1 base at V and 0 bases at J, with 16 bases between the two ends. The CDR3 DNA reads as TGCAGCGTTGAAGGTGGACAGGGACTAGTCTCTGGGGCCAACGTCCTGACTTTC. Translating it yields CSVEGGQGLVSGANVLTF.

There are many counts of this clonotype. The CDR3 sequence: CASSYSSGAKNIQYF. CDR3 in DNA: TGTGCCAGCAGTTACTCTTCAGGGGCCAAAAACATTCAGTACTTC. The chain is built from TRBV6-5 and TRBJ2-4; the D gene is possibly TRBD1 (5 bases). There are 15 residues in the CDR3. The V and J ends lost 0 bases and 1 base respectively, with 7 bases between them. Germline V lookup: CDR1 MNHEY, CDR2 SVGAGI.

In this sample, this clonotype turned up many times. The chain combines TRBV12-3 or TRBV12-4 with TRBJ2-5, with D possibly being TRBD2 (5 bases). The V end was cut by 1 base, the J end by 7 bases, with 13 bases between. This CDR3 has 14 residues. The CDR3 coding sequence is TGTGCCAGCAGTTTAGGGGCGGGTACGGGGACCCAGTACTTC. Amino acids: CASSLGAGTGTQYF.

The chain couples TRBV10-3 to TRBJ2-1; tentatively, D is TRBD1 or TRBD2 (5 bases each). The V gene's germline CDR1 is ENHRY and CDR2 SYGVKD. V was trimmed by 9 bases and J by 5 bases, leaving 8 bases between them. The CDR3 totals 11 residues. In DNA, the CDR3 is TGTGCCATGGGACGCCACAATGAGCAGTTCTTC. Its protein product is CAMGRHNEQFF.

This clonotype was seen many times. The J gene is TRBJ2-3, the V gene TRBV6-1, with 11 bases fitting TRBD1. Germline V gives CDR1 MNHNS, CDR2 SASEGT. This CDR3 is built from 15 residues. The V gene end was trimmed by 1 base and the J gene end by 4 bases; junction bases not matched to a gene: 1. The CDR3: CASSEGGQGADTQYF. In DNA form, the CDR3 reads TGTGCCAGCAGTGAAGGGGGACAGGGGGCAGATACGCAGTATTTT.

This clonotype was counted at least ten times. The chain recombines TRBV5-4 with TRBJ2-2; D may match TRBD1 or TRBD2 (5 bases each). The CDR3 has 16 amino acids. V lost 3 bases and J lost 4, with 16 bases in between. Germline CDR1 reads SGHNT; CDR2 reads YYREEE (reference sequence). CDR3 region: CASSYGWARGTGELFF. CDR3 nucleotides: TGTGCCAGCAGCTACGGATGGGCGAGGGGCACCGGGGAGCTGTTTTTT. Full variable domain (remainder filled in from reference TRBV5-4 and TRBJ2-2): ETGVTQSPTHLIKTRGQQVTLRCSSQSGHNTVSWYQQALGQGPQFIFQYYREEENGRGNFPPRFSGLQFPNYSSELNVNALELDDSALYLCASSYGWARGTGELFFGEGSRLTVL.

This clonotype showed up many times. V usage is TRBV5-6 and J usage is TRBJ1-2; D remains unclear. In germline, CDR1 is SGHDT, CDR2 YYEEEE. The CDR3 has 14 residues. Trimming cost V 3 bases and J 6 bases, with 15 bases left between them. CDR3 nucleotides: TGTGCCAGCAGCTCCCGTTTACCCCGGAATGGCTACACCTTC. As protein: CASSSRLPRNGYTF.

This clonotype was found many times. The rearrangement uses TRBV21-1 and TRBJ2-2. TRBV21-1 is shown as a pseudogene. The CDR3 extends over 8 amino acids. The DNA of the CDR3 is TGTGCGTCCGGGGAGCTGTTTTTT. It specifies CASGELFF.

This clonotype appeared a few times. The chain employs TRBV2 and TRBJ1-5; D unclear. Germline lookup yields CDR1 SNHLY and CDR2 FYNNEI. The CDR3 sequence is 12 residues long. V gave up 3 bases and J gave up 5 bases, with 5 bases separating them. CDR3 nucleotides: TGTGCCAGCAGTGATCCGTATCAGCCCCAGCATTTT. It translates to CASSDPYQPQHF.

This clonotype has a count of ten or more. The chain joins TRBV7-9 to TRBJ1-2; 10 bases align to TRBD1. With V trimmed by 1 base and J by 5 bases, 1 base remained unmatched. This CDR3 has 14 amino acids. The V gene's germline CDR1 is SEHNR and CDR2 FQNEAQ (reference sequence). The CDR3 here is CASSLGTGGYGYTF. Here the CDR3 DNA reads TGTGCCAGCAGCTTAGGGACAGGGGGTTATGGCTACACCTTC.